This record covers a single T cell receptor beta chain. The antigen remains undetermined. The data derive from a study of vaccination and CD4 T cells after COVID-19. Oncomine TCR Beta short-read sequencing was applied to DNA from cultured CD4+ T cells. Genomic DNA from cultured CD4+ T cells was extracted. TCRdb re-called the PCR reads through MiXCR, storing one row per CDR3 protein. This sample has more than 12,000 distinct CDR3 sequences, with 30% found just once. Indicated treatment: approximately nine-day PBMC culture with coronavirus spike peptide pools or control peptides (ViraFEST assay). In germline, CDR1 is KGHSH, CDR2 LQKENI. V shed 2 bases and J shed 3 bases, with 14 bases lying between them. CDR3 size: 15 residues.

This rearrangement joins TRBV18 to TRBJ2-7; D gene uncertain. The source is a human donor with COVID-19. Sequenced: cultured CD4+ T cells from blood. CDR3 protein: CASSPRQNTGYEQYF. CDR3 DNA: TGTGCCAGCTCACCAAGGCAGAACACGGGCTACGAGCAGTACTTC.